A selection of T cell receptor beta chains follows, all from one sample in a study of control samples from healthy donors and cancer patients. TCRdb keeps only in-frame clones here, not all; method: immunoSEQ multiplex PCR. The data contain around 100,000 clones, around 89% of them singletons. The sequencing input was blood. The receptors were sampled from a woman in her 70s in good health. CDR3s include the opening cysteine and the closing phenylalanine or tryptophan. The D gene is left open where the match is weak. Clone size appears in some rows only: once, few, many, or a class for an expanded clone.

J	V	size	D	CDR3	DNA
TRBJ1-1	TRBV4-2	.	.	CASSQWGTEAFF	TGTGCCAGCAGCCAGTGGGGGACTGAAGCTTTCTTT
TRBJ2-3	TRBV9	.	TRBD1	CASSERGQLTDTQYF	TGTGCCAGCAGCGAAAGGGGACAGTTGACAGATACGCAGTATTTT
TRBJ1-5	TRBV5-6	.	.	CASSLGPGKNQPQHF	TGTGCCAGCAGCTTGGGTCCAGGGAAGAATCAGCCCCAGCATTTT
TRBJ2-1	TRBV7-2	.	TRBD1	CASRGPGTVNEQFF	TGTGCCAGCAGGGGACCCGGGACAGTCAATGAGCAGTTCTTC
TRBJ2-1	TRBV3-1/TRBV3-2	.	.	CASSQVVTSNEQFF	TGTGCCAGCAGCCAAGTCGTCACTAGCAATGAGCAGTTCTTC
TRBJ1-2	TRBV5-7	.	.	CASSRSAEPKPDGYTF	TGTGCCAGCAGCCGATCTGCTGAACCAAAACCTGATGGCTACACCTTC
TRBJ2-7	TRBV3-1/TRBV3-2	once	.	CASSPVGGGGGPYEQYF	TGTGCCAGCAGCCCCGTAGGAGGGGGAGGGGGTCCCTACGAGCAGTACTTC
TRBJ2-1	TRBV29-1	.	.	CSVEEGTVYNEQFF	TGCAGCGTTGAAGAGGGAACAGTCTACAATGAGCAGTTCTTC
TRBJ2-1	TRBV2	once	TRBD2	CASRATSVNEQFF	TGTGCCAGCAGGGCGACTAGCGTCAATGAGCAGTTCTTC
TRBJ2-7	TRBV2	.	TRBD1	CASRGGAQDYEQYF	TGTGCCAGCAGAGGGGGCGCCCAGGACTACGAGCAGTACTTC
TRBJ1-1	TRBV11-2	.	.	CASSLRGFPVGFGGTEAFF	TGTGCCAGCAGCTTAAGAGGTTTTCCGGTTGGGTTTGGGGGCACTGAAGCTTTCTTT
TRBJ2-1	TRBV10-1	.	.	CASSESPGDHNEQFF	TGCGCCAGCAGTGAGTCACCAGGGGACCACAATGAGCAGTTCTTC
TRBJ2-1	TRBV29-1	.	TRBD2	CSARSGRVVNEQFF	TGCAGCGCCCGTAGCGGGAGGGTTGTCAATGAGCAGTTCTTC
TRBJ1-5	TRBV3-1/TRBV3-2	once	.	CASSQPPRANQPQHF	TGTGCCAGCAGCCAGCCGCCCCGGGCCAATCAGCCCCAGCATTTT
TRBJ2-7	TRBV20-1	.	.	CSASRPDYEQYF	TGCAGTGCTAGTCGACCGGACTACGAGCAGTACTTC
TRBJ1-1	TRBV30	.	TRBD1	CAWSRQGRGTEAFF	TGTGCCTGGAGTCGACAGGGAAGGGGGACTGAAGCTTTCTTT
TRBJ2-7	TRBV27	.	TRBD1	CASSSRDRVSYEQYF	TGTGCCAGCAGTTCCCGGGACAGGGTTTCCTACGAGCAGTACTTC
TRBJ2-1	TRBV19	.	TRBD2	CASSIRGSNEQFF	TGTGCCAGTAGTATACGCGGGAGCAATGAGCAGTTCTTC
TRBJ2-2	TRBV2	.	.	CASSVKDTGELFF	TGTGCCAGCAGTGTAAAGGACACCGGGGAGCTGTTTTTT
TRBJ2-1	TRBV9	.	.	CASSFGLAAAEQFF	TGTGCCAGCAGCTTCGGACTCGCGGCGGCTGAGCAGTTCTTC
TRBJ1-1	TRBV7-7	.	.	CASSLVGTGNTEAFF	TGTGCTAGCAGCTTAGTAGGTACAGGGAACACTGAAGCTTTCTTT
TRBJ1-2	TRBV27	.	.	CASRGTGSGNYGYTF	TGTGCCAGCAGAGGGACGGGTTCGGGTAACTATGGCTACACCTTC
TRBJ2-3	TRBV12-3/TRBV12-4	.	.	CASSFTTTDTQYF	TGTGCCAGCAGTTTTACGACCACAGATACGCAGTATTTT